The 27 T cell receptor beta chains in this list originate from one sample, sequenced in a study of T cell repertoires in cytomegalovirus infection. TCRdb ran MiXCR on the reads and lists one entry per CDR3 protein. The sample carries about 310,000 distinct CDR3 sequences, 20% to 30% recorded once. For these TCRs, the target antigens are not known. The material was cultured PBMCs, obtained from culture after CMV antigen stimulation. Source of these receptors: a human donor in good health (CMV status not recorded). Some clones in this sample may be carry-over from other donors' samples.

Only a few counts were recorded for this clonotype. The gene calls are TRBV29-1 and TRBJ2-6; D might be TRBD1 (6 bases). V dropped 6 bases and J dropped 0 bases, with 18 bases sitting between them. Looked up from germline, CDR1 is SQVTM and CDR2 is ANQGSEA. The CDR3 has 17 residues. CDR3 residues: CSVSLSGQNSGANVLTF. In DNA form, the CDR3 reads TGCAGCGTCAGCCTCTCGGGACAAAACTCTGGGGCCAACGTCCTGACTTTC. Drawing the rest from reference TRBV29-1 and TRBJ2-6, the complete variable domain is SAVISQKPSRDICQRGTSLTIQCQVDSQVTMMFWYRQQPGQSLTLIATANQGSEATYESGFVIDKFPISRPNLTFSTLTVSNMSPEDSSIYLCSVSLSGQNSGANVLTFGAGSRLTVL.

This clonotype was observed at least ten times. The J gene is TRBJ2-3, the V gene TRBV7-9, with 11 nucleotides matching TRBD2. This CDR3 region has 16 residues. J lost 4 bases, V lost 2 bases, and 5 bases had no gene match. Germline V gene data show CDR1 as SEHNR and CDR2 as FQNEAQ (reference sequence). CDR3 DNA sequence: TGTGCCAGCAGCTTATATCTAGCGGGAGGATCAGATACGCAGTATTTT. As protein: CASSLYLAGGSDTQYF.

V is TRBV10-3 and J is TRBJ2-5, with TRBD1 as a possible D gene (5 bases). CDR3 length: 13 residues. Per germline, CDR1 ENHRY and CDR2 SYGVKD. V was clipped by 10 bases and J by 2 bases, with 14 bases between them. The CDR3 here is CATQGIGQETQYF. In nucleotides, the CDR3 is TGTGCCACCCAGGGAATCGGGCAAGAGACCCAGTACTTC.

This clonotype was counted many times. V and J are TRBV7-8 and TRBJ1-1, with 7 bases lining up with TRBD1. V lost 5 bases, J lost 11 bases, and 14 bases stayed unmatched. The CDR3 has 14 amino acids. Germline CDR1 and CDR2: SGHVS and FQNEAQ. The CDR3 protein is CASSPRGQLLSAFF. In DNA form, the CDR3 reads TGTGCCAGCAGCCCCCGGGGACAGTTACTATCGGCTTTCTTT.

This clonotype was seen a few times. This rearrangement joins TRBV12-3 or TRBV12-4 to TRBJ1-1; possibly TRBD1 for D (5 bases). Trimming pared 6 bases from V and 5 bases from J, leaving 10 bases between. The CDR3 spans 12 residues. The CDR3 is CASSPGQTEAFF. DNA of the CDR3: TGTGCCAGCAGCCCTGGACAAACTGAAGCTTTCTTT.

The chain uses TRBV14 and TRBJ2-5; 11 nucleotides match TRBD2. V lost 5 bases to trimming and J lost 2 bases; unmatched junction nucleotides: 4. Germline V CDR1 and CDR2: SGHDN, FVKESK. The CDR3 totals 15 residues. As DNA, the CDR3 is TGTGCCAGCAGCGAGGGACTAGCGGCTCAAGAGACCCAGTACTTC. It translates to CASSEGLAAQETQYF.

J is TRBJ1-1 and V is TRBV7-9; no clear D. Germline V gives CDR1 SEHNR, CDR2 FQNEAQ (reference sequence). V was shortened by 0 bases and J by 12 bases, with 11 bases between the two germline ends. The CDR3 consists of 12 residues. CDR3 sequence (DNA): TGTGCCAGCAGCTTAGCAGGCTATAATACTTTCTTT. Translated: CASSLAGYNTFF.

This clonotype was observed a handful of times. The chain employs TRBV28 and TRBJ2-3, with D possibly matching TRBD2 (6 bases). The germline V gene has CDR1 MDHEN and CDR2 SYDVKM. V was shortened by 6 bases and J by 5 bases, with 15 bases between the two germline ends. This CDR3 comprises 14 residues. This CDR3 reads CASSPGGARDTQYF. The CDR3 region has the DNA TGTGCCAGCAGCCCTGGAGGGGCAAGAGATACGCAGTATTTT. Full variable domain (remainder filled in from reference TRBV28 and TRBJ2-3): DVKVTQSSRYLVKRTGEKVFLECVQDMDHENMFWYRQDPGLGLRLIYFSYDVKMKEKGDIPEGYSVSREKKERFSLILESASTNQTSMYLCASSPGGARDTQYFGPGTRLTVL.

The chain joins TRBV12-3 or TRBV12-4 to TRBJ2-3; 10 bases are shared with TRBD2. Unmatched junction bases numbered 8, after V lost 5 bases and J lost 0 bases. CDR3 length equals 17 residues. CDR3 loop: CASSRPGTSDSTDTQYF. In DNA form, the CDR3 reads TGTGCCAGCAGTCGTCCCGGGACTAGCGACAGCACAGATACGCAGTATTTT.

The V gene is TRBV27, the J gene TRBJ2-5; TRBD1 matches 8 bases. CDR3 length: 16 amino acids. Per the germline V gene, CDR1 is MNHEY and CDR2 is SMNVEV (reference sequence). V lost 6 bases and J lost 6; bases outside the gene matches: 15. The CDR3 DNA follows: TGTGCCAGCAGCCCCACGGGCGGACAGGGAAGGAAGACCCAGTACTTC. Its protein product is CASSPTGGQGRKTQYF.

This clonotype was recorded a few times. The chain couples TRBV7-8 to TRBJ2-2; D possibly corresponds to TRBD2 (5 bases). The CDR3 covers 16 residues. The V gene's germline CDR1 is SGHVS and CDR2 FQNEAQ. With 5 bases removed from V and 6 bases from J, the gap between germline ends came to 19 bases. This chain's CDR3 is CASSTAARVKAGELFF. CDR3 in DNA: TGTGCCAGCAGCACCGCCGCGAGGGTGAAGGCCGGGGAGCTGTTTTTT.

V usage is TRBV12-3 or TRBV12-4 and J usage is TRBJ1-2, with D possibly matching TRBD1 (5 bases). The CDR3 runs to 15 residues. V lost 1 base and J 4 bases, leaving 13 bases between the germline ends. The CDR3 here is CASSLVGLRSYGYTF. In nucleotides, the CDR3 is TGTGCCAGCAGTTTAGTGGGACTTCGGAGCTATGGCTACACCTTC.

V is TRBV6-6 and J is TRBJ1-2; 9 nucleotides agree with TRBD1. J was trimmed by 7 bases and V by 1 base; bases with no gene match: 7. CDR1 MNHNY and CDR2 SVGAGI come from the germline V gene (reference sequence). The CDR3 covers 15 residues. DNA for the CDR3: TGTGCCAGCAGTTACTTCGGACAGGGGATGGGTGGCTACACCTTC. It encodes CASSYFGQGMGGYTF.

The chain uses TRBV5-5 and TRBJ2-7; 12 bases align to TRBD2. This CDR3 region has 17 residues. The junction had 7 bases not matched to a gene; V was cut back by 1 base and J by 2 bases. CDR1 is SGHKS, CDR2 YYEKEE, per germline (reference sequence). CDR3 protein: CASSLSLAGGPAYEQYF. The CDR3 nucleotides are TGTGCCAGCAGCTTGTCCCTAGCGGGAGGGCCGGCCTACGAGCAGTACTTC.

The chain carries TRBV28 and TRBJ2-6; either TRBD1 or TRBD2 may fit D (5 bases each). Germline assignment: CDR1 MDHEN and CDR2 SYDVKM. The germline V and J ends were trimmed by 5 bases and 6 bases, with 23 bases remaining between them. This CDR3 spans 18 amino acids. The CDR3 bases are TGTGCCAGCAGTCCCCTTAGGCAGTGGGACCCTGCGGCCAACGTCCTGACTTTC. Translated: CASSPLRQWDPAANVLTF.

In this sample, this clonotype turned up many times. The rearrangement uses TRBV7-2 and TRBJ2-2; 14 bases agree with TRBD2. This CDR3 is 16 amino acids long. The ends lost 6 bases at V and 3 bases at J; junction bases unmatched: 3. Per the germline V gene, CDR1 is SGHTA and CDR2 is FQGNSA. CDR3 loop: CASSGTSGSYTGELFF. CDR3 DNA: TGTGCCAGCAGTGGGACTAGCGGGAGTTACACCGGGGAGCTGTTTTTT.

The chain is built from TRBV7-6 and TRBJ1-6, with 9 nucleotides matching TRBD1. Trimming took 6 bases from V and 5 from J; bases not matched to a gene: 8. Germline V gene data show CDR1 as SGHVS and CDR2 as FNYEAQ. The CDR3 runs 16 residues. The CDR3, as DNA: TGTGCCAGCAGGCAAACACAGGGGGCCAATAATTCACCCCTCCACTTT. Encoded protein: CASRQTQGANNSPLHF.

The V call is TRBV12-5, the J call TRBJ2-7; no reliable D call. The V gene's germline CDR1 is LGHNT and CDR2 FRNRAP. V dropped 2 bases and J dropped 4 bases, with 3 bases sitting between them. The CDR3 runs to 11 residues. The CDR3 sequence: CASGLKYEQYF. The CDR3 coding sequence is TGTGCTAGTGGTTTGAAGTACGAGCAGTACTTC.

This clonotype was counted once. The chain is built from TRBV29-1 and TRBJ2-2; D possibly uses TRBD1 or TRBD2 (5 bases each). This CDR3 spans 13 amino acids. Germline V lookup: CDR1 SQVTM, CDR2 ANQGSEA. Trimming removed 3 bases at V and 4 bases at J, with 9 bases between. The CDR3 is CSVDGGVTGELFF. DNA for the CDR3: TGCAGCGTTGATGGGGGAGTCACCGGGGAGCTGTTTTTT.

This clonotype was detected ten times or more. The CDR3, as DNA: TGTGCCAGCAGCCCCAGGGGTAGCAATCAGCCCCAGCATTTT. Its protein product is CASSPRGSNQPQHF. The rearrangement joins TRBV7-9 to TRBJ1-5; D is possibly TRBD1 (6 bases). From germline, CDR1 is SEHNR and CDR2 FQNEAQ (reference sequence). This CDR3 comprises 14 residues. The ends were cut back, 5 bases at V and 0 bases at J, with 8 bases in the middle.

The chain has TRBV4-1 and TRBJ1-2, with TRBD1 as a possible D gene (5 bases). V lost 4 bases to trimming and J lost 4 bases, with 16 bases between them. This CDR3 is built from 15 residues. Germline CDR1 and CDR2: MGHRA and YSYEKL. CDR3 in DNA: TGCGCCAGCAGCCCTTTGTTGGACATGGGCTATGGCTACACCTTC. Translating it yields CASSPLLDMGYGYTF.

This clonotype was observed at least ten times. The chain recombines TRBV7-9 with TRBJ1-1; D remains unclear. The length of the CDR3 is 13 residues. Germline V CDR1 and CDR2: SEHNR, FQNEAQ (reference sequence). Deletions cut 2 bases from V and 0 bases from J, with 4 bases between. The CDR3 reads CASSLSVNTEAFF. The CDR3, as DNA: TGTGCCAGCAGCTTATCGGTGAACACTGAAGCTTTCTTT.

A note on this clonotype: With a much larger clone just one base away, this may be a read error. No conserved phenylalanine or tryptophan is present at the end of the CDR3, so a read error is the likely explanation. The chain has TRBV28 and TRBJ1-2, with D uncertain. The CDR3 runs to 14 residues. The germline CDR1 and CDR2 sequences are MDHEN and SYDVKM. Trimming cost V 6 bases and J 4 bases, with 15 bases left between them. The DNA of the CDR3 is TGTGCCAGCAGCCCTGGACGCCCTTCCTATGGCTACACCGTC. As protein: CASSPGRPSYGYTV.

V is TRBV5-1 and J is TRBJ2-1; the match to TRBD2 covers 9 bases. Trimming cost V 0 bases and J 7 bases; bases outside gene matches: 5. This CDR3 comprises 15 residues. Germline lookup yields CDR1 SGHRS and CDR2 YFSETQ. CDR3 DNA sequence: TGCGCCAGCAGCTTGGGCATAGCGGGAGCAAATGAGCAGTTCTTC. Protein sequence: CASSLGIAGANEQFF.

This clonotype has more than one count but fewer than ten. The chain joins TRBV7-2 to TRBJ2-2; perhaps TRBD1 as D (6 bases). The germline gives CDR1 SGHTA, CDR2 FQGNSA. Trimming removed 5 bases from V and 1 base from J, with 14 bases in between. The CDR3 has 16 residues. The CDR3: CASSIQGHQNTGELFF. In DNA, the CDR3 is TGTGCCAGCAGCATTCAGGGACACCAGAACACCGGGGAGCTGTTTTTT.

This clonotype was detected many times. The V call is TRBV7-2, the J call TRBJ2-3, with D possibly being TRBD2 (5 bases). Germline-derived CDR1 and CDR2 are SGHTA and FQGNSA. The V end lost 1 base, the J end lost 8 bases, and 10 bases lay between the germline ends. The CDR3 runs 13 residues. The CDR3 is CASSLDSAGTQYF. CDR3 DNA sequence: TGTGCCAGCAGCTTAGATTCCGCGGGTACGCAGTATTTT.

This clonotype was seen ten or more times. The chain couples TRBV7-3 to TRBJ2-3; D not certain. Germline V gene data show CDR1 as SGHTA and CDR2 as FQGTGA. The CDR3 has 13 amino acids. Trimming cost V 6 bases and J 3 bases, with 10 bases left between them. The CDR3 here is CASRIQGTDTQYF. CDR3 nucleotides: TGTGCCAGCAGGATACAAGGGACAGATACGCAGTATTTT. Variable domain in full (rest from reference TRBV7-3 and TRBJ2-3): GAGVSQTPSNKVTEKGKYVELRCDPISGHTALYWYRQSLGQGPEFLIYFQGTGAADDSGLPNDRFFAVRPEGSVSTLKIQRTERGDSAVYLCASRIQGTDTQYFGPGTRLTVL.